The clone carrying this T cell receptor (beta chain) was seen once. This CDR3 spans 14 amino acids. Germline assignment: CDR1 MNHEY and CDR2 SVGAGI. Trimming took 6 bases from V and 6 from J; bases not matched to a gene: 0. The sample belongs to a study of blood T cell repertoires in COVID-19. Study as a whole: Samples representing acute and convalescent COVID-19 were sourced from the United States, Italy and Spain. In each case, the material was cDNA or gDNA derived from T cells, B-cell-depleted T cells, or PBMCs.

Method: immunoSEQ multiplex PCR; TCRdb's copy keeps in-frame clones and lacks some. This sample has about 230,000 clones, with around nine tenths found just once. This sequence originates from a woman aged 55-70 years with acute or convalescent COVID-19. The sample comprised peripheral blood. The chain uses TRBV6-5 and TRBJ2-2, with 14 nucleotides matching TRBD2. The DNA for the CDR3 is TGTGCCAGCAGGACTAGCGGGAGGGCCGGGGAGCTGTTTTTT. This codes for CASRTSGRAGELFF.